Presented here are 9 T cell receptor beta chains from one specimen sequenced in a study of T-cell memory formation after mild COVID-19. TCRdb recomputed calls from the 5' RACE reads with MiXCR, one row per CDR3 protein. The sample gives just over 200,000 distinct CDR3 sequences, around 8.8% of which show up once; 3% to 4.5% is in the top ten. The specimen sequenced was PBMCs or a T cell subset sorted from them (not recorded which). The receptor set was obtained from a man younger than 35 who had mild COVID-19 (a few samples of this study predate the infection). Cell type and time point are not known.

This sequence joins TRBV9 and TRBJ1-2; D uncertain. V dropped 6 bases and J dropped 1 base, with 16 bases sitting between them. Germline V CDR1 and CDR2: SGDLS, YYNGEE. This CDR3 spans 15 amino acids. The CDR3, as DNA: TGTGCCAGCATTGTGCAGGTCCCCTATAACTATGGCTACACCTTC. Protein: CASIVQVPYNYGYTF.

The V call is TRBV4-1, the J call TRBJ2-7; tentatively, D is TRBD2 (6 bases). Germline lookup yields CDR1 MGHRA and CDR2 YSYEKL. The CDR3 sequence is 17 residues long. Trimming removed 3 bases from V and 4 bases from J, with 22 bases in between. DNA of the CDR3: TGCGCCAGCAGCCACCTCGGGCGGGGCGGGGTAGAGTACGAGCAGTACTTC. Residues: CASSHLGRGGVEYEQYF.

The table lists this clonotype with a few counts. The CDR3 loop reads CASSPRTGGNSPLHF. The CDR3 DNA reads TGTGCCAGCAGTCCGCGGACAGGGGGAAATTCACCCCTCCACTTT. The V gene is TRBV12-3 or TRBV12-4, the J gene TRBJ1-6, with 10 nucleotides matching TRBD1. The CDR3 has 15 amino acids. The junction had 5 bases not matched to a gene; V was cut back by 5 bases and J by 7 bases.

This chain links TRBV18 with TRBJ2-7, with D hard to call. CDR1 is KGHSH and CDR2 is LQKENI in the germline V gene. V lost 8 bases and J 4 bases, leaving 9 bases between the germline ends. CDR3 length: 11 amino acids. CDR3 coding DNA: TGTGCCAGCGCTACAGAGTACGAGCAGTACGTC. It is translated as CASATEYEQYV.

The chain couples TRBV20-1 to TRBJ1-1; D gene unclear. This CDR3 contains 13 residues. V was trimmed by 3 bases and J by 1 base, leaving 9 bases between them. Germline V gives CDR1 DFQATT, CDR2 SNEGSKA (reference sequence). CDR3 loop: CSASGSGNTEAFF. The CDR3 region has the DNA TGCAGTGCTAGTGGATCCGGGAACACTGAAGCTTTCTTT.

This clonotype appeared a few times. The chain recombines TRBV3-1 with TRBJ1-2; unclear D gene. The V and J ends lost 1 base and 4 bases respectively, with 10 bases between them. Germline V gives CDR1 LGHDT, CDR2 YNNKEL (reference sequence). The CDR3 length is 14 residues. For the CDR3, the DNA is TGTGCCAGCAGCCAAGCGGCAGACCTCTATGGCTACACCTTC. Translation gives CASSQAADLYGYTF.

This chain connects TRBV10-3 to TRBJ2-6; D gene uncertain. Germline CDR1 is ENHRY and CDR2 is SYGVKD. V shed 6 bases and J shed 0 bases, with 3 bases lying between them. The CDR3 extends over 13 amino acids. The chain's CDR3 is CAIRGSGANVLTF. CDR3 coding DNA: TGTGCCATCAGAGGCTCTGGGGCCAACGTCCTGACTTTC.

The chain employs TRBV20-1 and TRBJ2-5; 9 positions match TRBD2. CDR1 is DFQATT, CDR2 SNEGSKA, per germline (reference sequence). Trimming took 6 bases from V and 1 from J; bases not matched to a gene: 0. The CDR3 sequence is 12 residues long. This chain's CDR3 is CSAAGGQETQYF. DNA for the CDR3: TGCAGTGCAGCGGGGGGCCAAGAGACCCAGTACTTC.

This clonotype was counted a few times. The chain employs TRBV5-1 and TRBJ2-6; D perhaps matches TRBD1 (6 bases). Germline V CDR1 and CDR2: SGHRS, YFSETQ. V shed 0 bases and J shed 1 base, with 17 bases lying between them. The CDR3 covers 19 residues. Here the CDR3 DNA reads TGCGCCAGCAGCTTGGTTTTTGGACAGCCTCTTTCTGGGGCCAACGTCCTGACTTTC. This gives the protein CASSLVFGQPLSGANVLTF. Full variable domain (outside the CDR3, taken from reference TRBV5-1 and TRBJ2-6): KAGVTQTPRYLIKTRGQQVTLSCSPISGHRSVSWYQQTPGQGLQFLFEYFSETQRNKGNFPGRFSGRQFSNSRSEMNVSTLELGDSALYLCASSLVFGQPLSGANVLTFGAGSRLTVL.